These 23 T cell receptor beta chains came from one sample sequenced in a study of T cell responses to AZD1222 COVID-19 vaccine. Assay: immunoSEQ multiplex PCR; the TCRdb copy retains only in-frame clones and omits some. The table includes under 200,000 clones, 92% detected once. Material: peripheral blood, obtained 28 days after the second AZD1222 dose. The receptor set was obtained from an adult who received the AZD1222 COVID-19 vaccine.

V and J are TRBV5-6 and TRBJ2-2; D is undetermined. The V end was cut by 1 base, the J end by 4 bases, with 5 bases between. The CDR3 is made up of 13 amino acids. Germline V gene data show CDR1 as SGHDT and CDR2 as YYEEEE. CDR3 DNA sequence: TGTGCCAGCAGCTTGTACAGCACCGGGGAGCTGTTTTTT. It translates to CASSLYSTGELFF. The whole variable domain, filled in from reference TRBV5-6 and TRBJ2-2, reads DAGVTQSPTHLIKTRGQQVTLRCSPKSGHDTVSWYQQALGQGPQFIFQYYEEEERQRGNFPDRFSGHQFPNYSSELNVNALLLGDSALYLCASSLYSTGELFFGEGSRLTVL.

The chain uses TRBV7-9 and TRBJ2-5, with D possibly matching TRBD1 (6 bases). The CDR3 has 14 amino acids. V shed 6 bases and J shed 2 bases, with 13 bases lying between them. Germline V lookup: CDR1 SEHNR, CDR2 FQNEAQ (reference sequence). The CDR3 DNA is TGTGCCAGCAGAGGGGGATTGGGACAAGAGACCCAGTACTTC. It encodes CASRGGLGQETQYF.

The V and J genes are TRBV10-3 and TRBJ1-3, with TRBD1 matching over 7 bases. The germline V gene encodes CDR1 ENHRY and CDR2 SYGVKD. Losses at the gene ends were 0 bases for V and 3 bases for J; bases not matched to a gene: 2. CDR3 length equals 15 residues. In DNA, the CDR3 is TGTGCCATCAGTGAGTCGACAGGGCTTGGAAACACCATATATTTT. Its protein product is CAISESTGLGNTIYF.

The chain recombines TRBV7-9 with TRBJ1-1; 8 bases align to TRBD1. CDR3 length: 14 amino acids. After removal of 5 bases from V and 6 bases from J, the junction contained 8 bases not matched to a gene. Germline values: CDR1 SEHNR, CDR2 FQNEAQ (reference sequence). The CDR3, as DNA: TGTGCCAGCAGCGAGCACAGGGGGATGGCTGAAGCTTTCTTT. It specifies CASSEHRGMAEAFF. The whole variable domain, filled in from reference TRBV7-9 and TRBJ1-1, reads DTGVSQNPRHKITKRGQNVTFRCDPISEHNRLYWYRQTLGQGPEFLTYFQNEAQLEKSRLLSDRFSAERPKGSFSTLEIQRTEQGDSAMYLCASSEHRGMAEAFFGQGTRLTVV.

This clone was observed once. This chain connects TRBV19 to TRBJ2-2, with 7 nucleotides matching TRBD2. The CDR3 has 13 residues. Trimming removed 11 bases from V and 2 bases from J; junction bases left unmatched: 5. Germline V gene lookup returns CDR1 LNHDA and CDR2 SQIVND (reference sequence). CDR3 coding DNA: TGTGCCTGTGGGGGGGGAAACACCGGGGAGCTGTTTTTT. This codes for CACGGGNTGELFF.

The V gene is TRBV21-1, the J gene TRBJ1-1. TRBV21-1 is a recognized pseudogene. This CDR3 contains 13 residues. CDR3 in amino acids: CASSKYGGRGAFF. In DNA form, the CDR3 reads TGTGCCAGCAGCAAATATGGGGGGCGTGGAGCTTTCTTT.

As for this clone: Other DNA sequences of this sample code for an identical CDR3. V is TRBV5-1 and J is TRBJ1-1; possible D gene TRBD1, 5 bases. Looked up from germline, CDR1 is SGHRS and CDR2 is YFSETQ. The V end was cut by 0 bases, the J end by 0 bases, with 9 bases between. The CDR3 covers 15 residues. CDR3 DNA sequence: TGCGCCAGCAGCTTGGCCGCAGGGATGAACACTGAAGCTTTCTTT. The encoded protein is CASSLAAGMNTEAFF.

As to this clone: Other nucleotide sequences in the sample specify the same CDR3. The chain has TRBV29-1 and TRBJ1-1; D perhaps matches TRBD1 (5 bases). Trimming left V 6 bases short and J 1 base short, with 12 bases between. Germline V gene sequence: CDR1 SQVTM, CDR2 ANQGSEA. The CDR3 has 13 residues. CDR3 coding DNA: TGCAGCGTGGGGCGCGGGGGGAACACTGAAGCTTTCTTT. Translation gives CSVGRGGNTEAFF. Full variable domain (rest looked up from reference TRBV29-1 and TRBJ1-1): SAVISQKPSRDICQRGTSLTIQCQVDSQVTMMFWYRQQPGQSLTLIATANQGSEATYESGFVIDKFPISRPNLTFSTLTVSNMSPEDSSIYLCSVGRGGNTEAFFGQGTRLTVV.

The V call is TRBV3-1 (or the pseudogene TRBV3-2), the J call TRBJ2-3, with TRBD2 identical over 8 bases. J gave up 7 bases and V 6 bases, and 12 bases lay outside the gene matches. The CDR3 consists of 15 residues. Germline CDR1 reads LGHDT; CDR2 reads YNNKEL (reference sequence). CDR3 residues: CASRPSRGGLHTQYF. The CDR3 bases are TGTGCCAGCAGACCTAGTCGGGGGGGCCTCCATACGCAGTATTTT.

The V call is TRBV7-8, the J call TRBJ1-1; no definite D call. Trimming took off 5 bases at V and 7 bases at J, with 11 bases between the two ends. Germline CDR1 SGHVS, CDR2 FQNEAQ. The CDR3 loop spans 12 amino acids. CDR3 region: CASSPSRSEAFF. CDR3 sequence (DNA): TGTGCCAGCAGCCCCTCTCGGAGTGAAGCTTTCTTT.

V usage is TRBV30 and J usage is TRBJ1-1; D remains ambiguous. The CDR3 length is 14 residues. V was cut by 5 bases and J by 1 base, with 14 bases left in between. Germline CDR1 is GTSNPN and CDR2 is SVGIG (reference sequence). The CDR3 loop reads CAWGVGPANTEAFF. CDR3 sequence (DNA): TGTGCCTGGGGGGTTGGGCCGGCGAACACTGAAGCTTTCTTT. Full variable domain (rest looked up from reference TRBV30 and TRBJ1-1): SQTIHQWPATLVQPVGSPLSLECTVEGTSNPNLYWYRQAAGRGLQLLFYSVGIGQISSEVPQNLSASRPQDRQFILSSKKLLLSDSGFYLCAWGVGPANTEAFFGQGTRLTVV.

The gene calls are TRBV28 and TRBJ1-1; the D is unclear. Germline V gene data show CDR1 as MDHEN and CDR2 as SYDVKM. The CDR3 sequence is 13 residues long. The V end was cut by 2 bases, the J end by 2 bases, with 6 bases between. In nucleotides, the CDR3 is TGTGCCAGCAGTTTAGGGGTAAACACTGAAGCTTTCTTT. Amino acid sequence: CASSLGVNTEAFF.

The CDR3 loop is CASSLRPARGTDTQYF. In DNA form, the CDR3 reads TGTGCCAGCAGCTTGAGACCCGCCCGTGGCACAGATACGCAGTATTTT. V is TRBV11-2 and J is TRBJ2-3; D is unresolved. Germline V gene sequence: CDR1 SGHAT, CDR2 FQNNGV. The CDR3 contains 16 residues. The V end was cut by 3 bases, the J end by 1 base, with 14 bases between.

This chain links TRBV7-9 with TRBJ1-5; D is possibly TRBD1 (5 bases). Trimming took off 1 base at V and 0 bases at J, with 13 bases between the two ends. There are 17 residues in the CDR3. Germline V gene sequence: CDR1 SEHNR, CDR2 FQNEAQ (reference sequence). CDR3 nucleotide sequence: TGTGCCAGCAGCTTAGTTCGGGGCGCATATAGCAATCAGCCCCAGCATTTT. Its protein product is CASSLVRGAYSNQPQHF. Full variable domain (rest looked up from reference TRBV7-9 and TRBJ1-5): DTGVSQNPRHKITKRGQNVTFRCDPISEHNRLYWYRQTLGQGPEFLTYFQNEAQLEKSRLLSDRFSAERPKGSFSTLEIQRTEQGDSAMYLCASSLVRGAYSNQPQHFGDGTRLSIL.

Here the CDR3 DNA reads TGTGCCAGCAAAAACTCACAGGGTAACACGCAGTATTTT. This translates into CASKNSQGNTQYF. V usage is TRBV21-1 and J usage is TRBJ2-3; the D call in the table, TRBD1, was not verified against the DNA. TRBV21-1 constitutes a pseudogene. The CDR3 totals 13 residues.

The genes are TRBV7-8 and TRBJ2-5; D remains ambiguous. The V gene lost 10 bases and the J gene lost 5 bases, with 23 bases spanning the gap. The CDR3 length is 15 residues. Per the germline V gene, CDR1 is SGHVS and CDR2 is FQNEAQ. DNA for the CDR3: TGTGCCAAGGACCCCGAGGAAGCGCCCCGGGAGACCCAGTACTTC. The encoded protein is CAKDPEEAPRETQYF.

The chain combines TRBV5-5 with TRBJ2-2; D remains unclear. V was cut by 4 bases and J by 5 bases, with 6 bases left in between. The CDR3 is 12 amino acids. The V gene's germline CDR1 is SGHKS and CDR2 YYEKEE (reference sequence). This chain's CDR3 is CASSHLTGELFF. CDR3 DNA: TGTGCCAGCAGCCATCTGACCGGGGAGCTGTTTTTT.

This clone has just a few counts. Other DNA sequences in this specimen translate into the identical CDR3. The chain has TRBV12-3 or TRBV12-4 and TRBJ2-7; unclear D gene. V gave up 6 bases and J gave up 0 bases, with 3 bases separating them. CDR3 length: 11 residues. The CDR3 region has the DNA TGTGCCAGCAGCCCCTCCTACGAGCAGTACTTC. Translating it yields CASSPSYEQYF.

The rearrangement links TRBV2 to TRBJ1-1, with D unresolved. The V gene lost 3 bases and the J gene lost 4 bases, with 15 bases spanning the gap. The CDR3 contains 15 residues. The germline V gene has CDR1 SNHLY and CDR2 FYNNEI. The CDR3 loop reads CASSENPGSGTEAFF. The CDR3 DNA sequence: TGTGCCAGCAGTGAGAACCCAGGCAGTGGCACTGAAGCTTTCTTT.

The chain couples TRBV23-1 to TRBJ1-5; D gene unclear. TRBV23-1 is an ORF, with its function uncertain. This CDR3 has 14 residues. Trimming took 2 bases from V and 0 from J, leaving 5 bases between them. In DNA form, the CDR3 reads TGCGCCAGCAGTCAAGAGGGTAGCAATCAGCCCCAGCATTTT. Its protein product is CASSQEGSNQPQHF.

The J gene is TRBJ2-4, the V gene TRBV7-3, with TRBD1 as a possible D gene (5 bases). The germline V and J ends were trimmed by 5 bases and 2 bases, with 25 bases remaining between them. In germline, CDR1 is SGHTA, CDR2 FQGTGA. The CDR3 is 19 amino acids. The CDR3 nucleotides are TGTGCCAGCAGCCTCATTGGGCAGGGCAAAACTACTTCCAAAAACATTCAGTACTTC. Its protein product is CASSLIGQGKTTSKNIQYF.

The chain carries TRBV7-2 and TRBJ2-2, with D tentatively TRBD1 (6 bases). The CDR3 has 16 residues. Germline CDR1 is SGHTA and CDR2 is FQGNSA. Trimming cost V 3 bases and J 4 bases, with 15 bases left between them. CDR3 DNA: TGTGCCAGCAGCTTTACAGGGATGGGTGGCACCGGGGAGCTGTTTTTT. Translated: CASSFTGMGGTGELFF.

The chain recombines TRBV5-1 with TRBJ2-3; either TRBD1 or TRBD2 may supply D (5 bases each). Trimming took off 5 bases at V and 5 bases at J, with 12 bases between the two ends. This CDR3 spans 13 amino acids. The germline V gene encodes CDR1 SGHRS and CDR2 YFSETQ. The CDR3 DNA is TGCGCCAGCAGGGACGGTGGGGGAGATACGCAGTATTTT. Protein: CASRDGGGDTQYF.